A single sample is the source of the 27 T cell receptor beta chains below, sequenced in a study of blood T cell repertoires in COVID-19. Generated by immunoSEQ multiplex PCR, the TCRdb table keeps only in-frame clones and is missing some. The table includes about 190,000 clones, 90% detected once. Sequenced sample: peripheral blood. The receptors stem from a man aged 45-65 years with acute or convalescent COVID-19.

CDR3 sequence reads: CASRKEATGLSGNEQFF. The DNA for the CDR3 is TGCGCCAGCAGAAAAGAAGCCACGGGACTTTCCGGCAATGAGCAGTTCTTC. The chain employs TRBV4-1 and TRBJ2-1, with D possibly matching TRBD2 (6 bases). CDR1 is MGHRA and CDR2 is YSYEKL in the germline V gene. V dropped 6 bases and J dropped 6 bases, with 24 bases sitting between them. The CDR3 is 17 amino acids.

This clone showed up just a few times. The J gene is TRBJ2-1, the V gene TRBV4-1; no firm D call. V dropped 4 bases and J dropped 0 bases, with 16 bases sitting between them. Looked up from germline, CDR1 is MGHRA and CDR2 is YSYEKL. The CDR3 sequence is 17 residues long. In nucleotides, the CDR3 is TGCGCCAGCAGCCTAAGCCCGCTACCGGGCTCCTACAATGAGCAGTTCTTC. Translated: CASSLSPLPGSYNEQFF.

The chain uses TRBV5-1 and TRBJ2-2, with 7 bases that match TRBD1. The CDR3 length is 15 residues. Germline loops: CDR1 SGHRS, CDR2 YFSETQ. Trimming at V came to 0 bases and at J to 4 bases, leaving 3 bases not matched to a gene. The CDR3 spells CASSLVGTVTGELFF. The CDR3 DNA sequence: TGCGCCAGCAGCTTGGTGGGGACAGTCACCGGGGAGCTGTTTTTT.

The chain's CDR3 is CASSPRGGDLDTEAFF. CDR3 coding DNA: TGCGCCAGCAGCCCTAGGGGGGGGGATCTGGACACTGAAGCTTTCTTT. The rearrangement joins TRBV5-1 to TRBJ1-1, with a weak D call TRBD1 (6 bases). Trimming pared 4 bases from V and 3 bases from J, leaving 19 bases between. The germline V gene has CDR1 SGHRS and CDR2 YFSETQ. The CDR3 totals 16 residues.

The chain carries TRBV9 and TRBJ2-1; 8 nucleotides align to TRBD2. Germline-derived CDR1 and CDR2 are SGDLS and YYNGEE. The CDR3 covers 15 residues. Losses at the gene ends were 6 bases for V and 4 bases for J; bases not matched to a gene: 9. The CDR3: CASTGGASGYNEQFF. CDR3 nucleotide sequence: TGTGCCAGCACCGGGGGGGCTAGCGGATACAATGAGCAGTTCTTC.

DNA for the CDR3: TGTGCCAGCAGCGTAGGTTGGGCTAGCGGGGGGGCCTCCTACAATGAGCAGTTCTTC. Its translation is CASSVGWASGGASYNEQFF. V usage is TRBV9 and J usage is TRBJ2-1; 12 bases map to TRBD2. The CDR3 spans 19 residues. Germline CDR1 is SGDLS and CDR2 is YYNGEE. Germline trimming cut 0 bases from V and 0 bases from J; bases unmatched to any gene: 7.

V is TRBV21-1 and J is TRBJ1-1. TRBV21-1 is a documented pseudogene. The CDR3 spans 17 residues. The CDR3 DNA reads TGTGCCAGCAGCAAAAGTCATTTGGGGGGGGCAGAAACTGAAGCTTTCTTT. Its translation: CASSKSHLGGAETEAFF.

This chain links TRBV16 with TRBJ1-1; D not certain. Trimming cost V 4 bases and J 6 bases, with 6 bases left between them. The CDR3 is made up of 11 amino acids. CDR1 and CDR2 (germline): KGHSY, FQNENV. The CDR3 nucleotides read TGTGCCAGCAGCCCCCAGGCTGAAGCTTTCTTT. This translates into CASSPQAEAFF.

The chain uses TRBV5-5 and TRBJ1-2, with D perhaps matching TRBD1 (5 bases). Germline V gene data show CDR1 as SGHKS and CDR2 as YYEKEE (reference sequence). Trimming cost V 1 base and J 6 bases, with 10 bases left between them. The CDR3 consists of 13 residues. CDR3 sequence: CASSLTLRDGYTF. CDR3 DNA sequence: TGTGCCAGCAGCTTGACCCTCAGGGATGGCTACACCTTC.

The chain employs TRBV2 and TRBJ1-2, with 10 bases fitting TRBD1. The CDR3 is 13 residues long. In germline, CDR1 is SNHLY, CDR2 FYNNEI. The J segment lost 5 bases and the V segment lost 5 bases, leaving 2 bases of the junction unmatched. CDR3 DNA: TGTGCCAGCAGTCCGGGACAGGGGTATGGCTACACCTTC. This translates into CASSPGQGYGYTF.

This clone was counted once. The CDR3: CASRWRETQYF. The CDR3, as DNA: TGTGCCAGCAGGTGGAGAGAGACCCAGTACTTC. This chain joins TRBV9 and TRBJ2-5; D remains ambiguous. Germline V gives CDR1 SGDLS, CDR2 YYNGEE. The CDR3 extends over 11 amino acids. With 5 bases removed from V and 4 bases from J, the gap between germline ends came to 6 bases.

The chain joins TRBV19 to TRBJ2-3; 8 bases are shared with TRBD2. Losses at the gene ends were 6 bases for V and 2 bases for J; bases not matched to a gene: 4. CDR1 is LNHDA and CDR2 is SQIVND in the germline V gene (reference sequence). The CDR3 has 14 amino acids. This chain's CDR3 is CASRSLADTDTQYF. CDR3 bases: TGTGCCAGTAGATCACTAGCGGACACAGATACGCAGTATTTT.

To note about this clone: The sample carries other DNA sequences with the same CDR3. CDR3 sequence reads: CASSPTSGGTDTQYF. The CDR3 region has the DNA TGTGCCAGCTCTCCAACTAGCGGAGGAACAGATACGCAGTATTTT. The J gene is TRBJ2-3, the V gene TRBV18, with 8 bases matching TRBD2. Germline values: CDR1 KGHSH, CDR2 LQKENI. V trimming: 6 bases; J trimming: 3 bases; junction bases outside the gene matches: 8. The CDR3 covers 15 residues.

Only one count was recorded for this clone. The V gene is TRBV29-1, the J gene TRBJ2-1; 8 bases are shared with TRBD1. Trimming removed 6 bases from V and 0 bases from J; junction bases left unmatched: 10. CDR1 and CDR2 from the germline V gene are SQVTM and ANQGSEA. The CDR3 contains 16 residues. CDR3 in amino acids: CSVPPRTGSSYNEQFF. DNA of the CDR3: TGCAGCGTCCCTCCTCGGACAGGGAGCTCCTACAATGAGCAGTTCTTC.

J is TRBJ2-7 and V is TRBV10-3; D is unresolved. The V gene's germline CDR1 is ENHRY and CDR2 SYGVKD. V gave up 6 bases and J gave up 3 bases, with 9 bases separating them. The length of the CDR3 is 12 residues. The CDR3 sequence is CAISDTDYEQYV. CDR3 in DNA: TGTGCCATCAGCGACACAGACTACGAGCAGTACGTC.

The rearrangement links TRBV27 to TRBJ1-2, with TRBD1 as a possible D gene (6 bases). Germline CDR1 MNHEY, CDR2 SMNVEV (reference sequence). The CDR3 sequence is 15 residues long. The germline V and J ends were trimmed by 5 bases and 6 bases, with 19 bases remaining between them. The DNA of the CDR3 is TGTGCCAGCAGTCTCAATTTTGGGACAAACAATGGCTACACCTTC. Amino acids: CASSLNFGTNNGYTF.

The CDR3, as DNA: TGCGCCAGCAGCTCTACTAGCGGGAGGCCCCTCGAGCAGTACTTC. It translates to CASSSTSGRPLEQYF. The rearrangement links TRBV5-1 to TRBJ2-7; 12 nucleotides agree with TRBD2. The CDR3 sequence is 15 residues long. Trimming cost V 3 bases and J 6 bases; bases outside gene matches: 7. Germline loops: CDR1 SGHRS, CDR2 YFSETQ. Complete variable domain (other parts from reference TRBV5-1 and TRBJ2-7): KAGVTQTPRYLIKTRGQQVTLSCSPISGHRSVSWYQQTPGQGLQFLFEYFSETQRNKGNFPGRFSGRQFSNSRSEMNVSTLELGDSALYLCASSSTSGRPLEQYFGPGTRLTVT.

V and J are TRBV30 and TRBJ2-5, with 7 bases identical to TRBD1. The CDR3 consists of 13 residues. J lost 7 bases, V lost 0 bases, and 5 bases had no gene match. Germline V CDR1 and CDR2: GTSNPN, SVGIG (reference sequence). The DNA for the CDR3 is TGTGCCTGGAGTGTAGGACAGGTGGGGACCCAGTACTTC. Protein sequence: CAWSVGQVGTQYF.

The chain couples TRBV10-3 to TRBJ1-2; TRBD1 aligns across 8 bases. The CDR3 runs to 14 residues. V shed 6 bases, J shed 2 bases, and the junction held 5 bases outside the gene matches. In germline, CDR1 is ENHRY, CDR2 SYGVKD. The CDR3: CAISLGQENYGYTF. The DNA for the CDR3 is TGTGCCATCAGCCTGGGACAGGAGAACTATGGCTACACCTTC.

This chain joins TRBV29-1 and TRBJ2-7; maybe TRBD1 (6 bases). V was pared by 4 bases and J by 7 bases, with 14 bases between. CDR1 and CDR2 (germline): SQVTM, ANQGSEA. The CDR3 totals 12 residues. The CDR3: CSVVQGGTEQYF. In DNA form, the CDR3 reads TGCAGCGTTGTACAGGGTGGGACGGAGCAGTACTTC.

The chain couples TRBV21-1 to TRBJ2-4; the table's D call TRBD1 went unverified against the DNA. TRBV21-1 is assigned pseudogene status. The CDR3 is 17 residues long. CDR3 coding DNA: TGTGCCAGCAGACGGGACAGACCTGGGTGGGCCAAAAACATTCAGTACTTC. Its translation: CASRRDRPGWAKNIQYF.

The chain couples TRBV19 to TRBJ1-1; TRBD1 agrees at 11 bases. This CDR3 region has 15 residues. J was trimmed by 3 bases and V by 7 bases; bases with no gene match: 7. Germline loops: CDR1 LNHDA, CDR2 SQIVND (reference sequence). For the CDR3, the DNA is TGTGCCAGTACTAGGACAGGGGGCACGTACACTGAAGCTTTCTTT. This sequence encodes CASTRTGGTYTEAFF.

The J gene is TRBJ2-7, the V gene TRBV4-2; tentatively, D is TRBD2 (6 bases). The V end was cut by 0 bases, the J end by 0 bases, with 6 bases between. Germline V gives CDR1 LGHNA, CDR2 YNFKEQ. The CDR3 totals 14 residues. The CDR3 spells CASSQEDYSYEQYF. In nucleotides, the CDR3 is TGTGCCAGCAGCCAAGAGGACTACTCCTACGAGCAGTACTTC.

The chain links TRBV28 to TRBJ2-3, with TRBD2 matching over 9 bases. Germline trimming cut 5 bases from V and 0 bases from J; bases unmatched to any gene: 3. From germline, CDR1 is MDHEN and CDR2 SYDVKM. CDR3 size: 15 residues. The CDR3 bases are TGTGCCAGCAGTGGTACTAGCGGGAGCACAGATACGCAGTATTTT. Translated: CASSGTSGSTDTQYF.

The chain joins TRBV15 to TRBJ1-5; D may be TRBD1 (6 bases). The germline V and J ends were trimmed by 8 bases and 0 bases, with 8 bases remaining between them. This CDR3 has 13 residues. Germline loops: CDR1 LNHNV, CDR2 YYDKDF (reference sequence). CDR3 residues: CATGQYSNQPQHF. The CDR3 coding sequence is TGTGCCACCGGACAGTATAGCAATCAGCCCCAGCATTTT.

The chain joins TRBV2 to TRBJ2-7, with 9 nucleotides matching TRBD2. J gave up 2 bases and V 6 bases, and 5 bases lay outside the gene matches. CDR1 and CDR2 from the germline V gene are SNHLY and FYNNEI. The CDR3 spans 14 residues. The CDR3 reads CASSTSGPPYEQYF. Here the CDR3 DNA reads TGTGCCAGCAGCACTAGCGGGCCCCCCTACGAGCAGTACTTC.

V and J are TRBV7-9 and TRBJ2-7; TRBD1 might be the D (6 bases). Per germline, CDR1 SEHNR and CDR2 FQNEAQ (reference sequence). The CDR3 loop spans 15 amino acids. V was cut by 3 bases and J by 2 bases, with 14 bases left in between. The CDR3 bases are TGTGCCAGCAGCTTTGGCCAGGGGATACCCTACGAGCAGTACGTC. Translated: CASSFGQGIPYEQYV.